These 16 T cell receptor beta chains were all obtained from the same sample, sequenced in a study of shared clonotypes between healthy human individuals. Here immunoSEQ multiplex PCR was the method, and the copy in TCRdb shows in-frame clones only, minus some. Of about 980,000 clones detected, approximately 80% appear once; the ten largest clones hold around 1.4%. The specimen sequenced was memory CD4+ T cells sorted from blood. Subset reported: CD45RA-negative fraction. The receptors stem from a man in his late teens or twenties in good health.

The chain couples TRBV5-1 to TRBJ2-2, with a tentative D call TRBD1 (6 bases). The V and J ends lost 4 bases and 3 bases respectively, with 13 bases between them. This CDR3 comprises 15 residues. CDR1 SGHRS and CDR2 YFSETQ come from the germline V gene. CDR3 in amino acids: CASSMRGTDTGELFF. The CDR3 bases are TGCGCCAGCAGCATGAGGGGGACCGACACCGGGGAGCTGTTTTTT.

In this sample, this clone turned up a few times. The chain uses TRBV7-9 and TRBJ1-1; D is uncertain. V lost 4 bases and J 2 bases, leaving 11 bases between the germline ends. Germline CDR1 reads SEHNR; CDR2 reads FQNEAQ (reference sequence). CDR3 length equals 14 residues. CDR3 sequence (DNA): TGTGCCAGCAGCTCCTGGCCGTCAAACACTGAAGCTTTCTTT. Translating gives CASSSWPSNTEAFF.

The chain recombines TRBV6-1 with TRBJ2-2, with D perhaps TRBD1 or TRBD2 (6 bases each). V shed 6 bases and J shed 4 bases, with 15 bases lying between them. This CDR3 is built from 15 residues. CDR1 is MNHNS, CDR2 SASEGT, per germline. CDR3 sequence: CASRRRQEGTGELFF. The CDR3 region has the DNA TGTGCCAGCAGGCGTCGACAGGAGGGCACCGGGGAGCTGTTTTTT.

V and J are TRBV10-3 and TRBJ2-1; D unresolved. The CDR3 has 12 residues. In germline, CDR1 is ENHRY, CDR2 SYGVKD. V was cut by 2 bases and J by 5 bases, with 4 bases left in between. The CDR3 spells CAISEGHNEQFF. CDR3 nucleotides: TGTGCCATCAGTGAGGGCCACAATGAGCAGTTCTTC.

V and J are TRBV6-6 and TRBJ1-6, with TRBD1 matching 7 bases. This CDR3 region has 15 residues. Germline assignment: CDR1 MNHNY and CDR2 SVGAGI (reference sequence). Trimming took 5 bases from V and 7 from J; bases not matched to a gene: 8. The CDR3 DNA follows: TGTGCCAGCAGTCCCGGGACAGTGAAAAATTCACCCCTCCACTTT. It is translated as CASSPGTVKNSPLHF.

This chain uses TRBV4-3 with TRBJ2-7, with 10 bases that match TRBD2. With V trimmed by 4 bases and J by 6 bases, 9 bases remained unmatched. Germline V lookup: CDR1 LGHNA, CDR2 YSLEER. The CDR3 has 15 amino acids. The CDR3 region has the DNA TGCGCCAGCAGCCTTAGCGGGAGGCGGGGGGTCGAGCAGTACTTC. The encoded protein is CASSLSGRRGVEQYF.

The CDR3 nucleotides are TGCGCCAGCAGCCAAGCTCTGGGAGCGGTAAACATTCAGTACTTC. This translates into CASSQALGAVNIQYF. This sequence joins TRBV4-3 and TRBJ2-4; tentatively, D is TRBD2 (5 bases). Germline CDR1 and CDR2: LGHNA and YSLEER. The length of the CDR3 is 15 residues. V was clipped by 1 base and J by 6 bases, with 13 bases between them.

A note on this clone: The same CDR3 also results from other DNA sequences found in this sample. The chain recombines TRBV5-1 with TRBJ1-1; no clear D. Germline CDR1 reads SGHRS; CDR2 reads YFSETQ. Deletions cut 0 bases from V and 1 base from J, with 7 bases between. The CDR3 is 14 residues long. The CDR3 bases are TGCGCCAGCAGCTTGGAGCGCGGGAACACTGAAGCTTTCTTT. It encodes CASSLERGNTEAFF.

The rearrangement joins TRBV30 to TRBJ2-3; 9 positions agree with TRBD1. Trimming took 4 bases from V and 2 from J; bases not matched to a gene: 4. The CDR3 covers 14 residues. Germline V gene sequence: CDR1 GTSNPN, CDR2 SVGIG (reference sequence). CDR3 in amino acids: CAWTGQGITDTQYF. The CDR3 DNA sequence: TGTGCCTGGACCGGACAGGGGATCACAGATACGCAGTATTTT.

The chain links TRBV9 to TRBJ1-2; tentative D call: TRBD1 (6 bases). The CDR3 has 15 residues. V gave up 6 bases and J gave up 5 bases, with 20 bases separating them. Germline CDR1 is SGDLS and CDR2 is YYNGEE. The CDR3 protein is CASTTGTGSGYGYTF. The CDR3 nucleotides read TGTGCCAGCACCACCGGCACAGGGTCGGGGTATGGCTACACCTTC.

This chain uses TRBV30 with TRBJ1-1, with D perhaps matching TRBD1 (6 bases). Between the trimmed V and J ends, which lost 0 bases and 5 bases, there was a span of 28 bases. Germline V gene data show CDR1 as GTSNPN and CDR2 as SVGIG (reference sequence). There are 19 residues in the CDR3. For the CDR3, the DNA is TGTGCCTGGAGTGTAGGGCTTAAGGGTAGTCCAGGGGAGAGAACTGAAGCTTTCTTT. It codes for CAWSVGLKGSPGERTEAFF.

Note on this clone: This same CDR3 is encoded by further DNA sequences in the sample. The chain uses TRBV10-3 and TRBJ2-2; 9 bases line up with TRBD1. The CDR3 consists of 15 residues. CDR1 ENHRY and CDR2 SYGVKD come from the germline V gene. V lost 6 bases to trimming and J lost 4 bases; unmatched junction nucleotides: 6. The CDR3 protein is CAISPGQGGTGELFF. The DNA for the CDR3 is TGTGCCATCAGCCCGGGACAGGGAGGCACCGGGGAGCTGTTTTTT.

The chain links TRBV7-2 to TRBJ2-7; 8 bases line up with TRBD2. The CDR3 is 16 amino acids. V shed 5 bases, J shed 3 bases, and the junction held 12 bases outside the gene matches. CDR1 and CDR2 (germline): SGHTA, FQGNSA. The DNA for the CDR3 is TGTGCCAGCAGCCCTCAAGGAGCGGGAGCACTCTACGAGCAGTACTTC. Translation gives CASSPQGAGALYEQYF.

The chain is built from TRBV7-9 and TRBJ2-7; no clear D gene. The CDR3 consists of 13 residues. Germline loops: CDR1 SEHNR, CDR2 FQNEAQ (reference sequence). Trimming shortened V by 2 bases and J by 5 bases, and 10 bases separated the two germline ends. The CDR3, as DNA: TGTGCCAGCAGCTTACTTCCCGGCCACGAGCAGTACTTC. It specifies CASSLLPGHEQYF.

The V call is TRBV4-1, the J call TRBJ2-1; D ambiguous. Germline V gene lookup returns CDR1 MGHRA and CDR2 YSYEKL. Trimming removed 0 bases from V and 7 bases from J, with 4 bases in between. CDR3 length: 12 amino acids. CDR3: CASSQERNEQFF. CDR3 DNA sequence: TGCGCCAGCAGCCAAGAAAGGAATGAGCAGTTCTTC.

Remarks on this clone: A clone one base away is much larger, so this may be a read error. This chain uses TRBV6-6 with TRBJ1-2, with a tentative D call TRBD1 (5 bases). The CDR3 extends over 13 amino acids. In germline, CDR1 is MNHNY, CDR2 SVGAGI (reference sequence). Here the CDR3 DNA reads TGTGCCGGAGGGATAAGAGGGGTCTATGGCAACACCTTC. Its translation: CAGGIRGVYGNTF.